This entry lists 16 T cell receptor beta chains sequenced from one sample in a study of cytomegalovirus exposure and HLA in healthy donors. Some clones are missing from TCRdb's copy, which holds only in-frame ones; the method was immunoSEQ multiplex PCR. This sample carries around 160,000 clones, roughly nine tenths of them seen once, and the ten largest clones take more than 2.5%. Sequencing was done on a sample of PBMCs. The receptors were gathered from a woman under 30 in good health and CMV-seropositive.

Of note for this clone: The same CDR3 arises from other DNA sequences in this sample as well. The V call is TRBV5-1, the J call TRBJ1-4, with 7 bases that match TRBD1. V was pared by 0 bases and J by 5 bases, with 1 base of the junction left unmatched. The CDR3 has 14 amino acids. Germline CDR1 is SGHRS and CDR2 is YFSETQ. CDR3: CASSLGQGNEKLFF. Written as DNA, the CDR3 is TGCGCCAGCAGCTTGGGACAGGGCAATGAAAAACTGTTTTTT.

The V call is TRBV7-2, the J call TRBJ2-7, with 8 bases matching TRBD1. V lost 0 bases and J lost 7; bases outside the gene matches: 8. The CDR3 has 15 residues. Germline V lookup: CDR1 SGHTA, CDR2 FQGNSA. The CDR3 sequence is CASSLAVRGLGEQYF. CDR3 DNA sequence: TGTGCCAGCAGCTTAGCCGTCAGGGGGCTGGGAGAGCAGTACTTC.

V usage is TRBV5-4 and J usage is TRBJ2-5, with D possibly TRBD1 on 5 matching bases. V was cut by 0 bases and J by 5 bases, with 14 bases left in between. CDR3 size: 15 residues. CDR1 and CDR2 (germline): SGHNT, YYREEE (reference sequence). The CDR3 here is CASSLGGALSETQYF. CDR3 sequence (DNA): TGTGCCAGCAGCTTGGGGGGCGCCTTATCCGAGACCCAGTACTTC.

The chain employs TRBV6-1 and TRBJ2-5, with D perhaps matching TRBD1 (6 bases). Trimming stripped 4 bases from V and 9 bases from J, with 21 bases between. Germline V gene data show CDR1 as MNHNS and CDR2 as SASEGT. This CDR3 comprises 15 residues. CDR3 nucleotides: TGTGCCAGCAGTGCCCTTGGGGCTAGTGGGGGCTCCCAGTACTTC. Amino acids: CASSALGASGGSQYF.

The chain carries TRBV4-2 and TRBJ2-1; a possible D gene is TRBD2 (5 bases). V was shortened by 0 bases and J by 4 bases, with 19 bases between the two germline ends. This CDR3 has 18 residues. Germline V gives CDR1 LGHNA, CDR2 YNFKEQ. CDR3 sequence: CASSQDIGVPAPYNEQFF. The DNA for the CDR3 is TGTGCCAGCAGCCAAGATATCGGGGTACCAGCCCCGTACAATGAGCAGTTCTTC.

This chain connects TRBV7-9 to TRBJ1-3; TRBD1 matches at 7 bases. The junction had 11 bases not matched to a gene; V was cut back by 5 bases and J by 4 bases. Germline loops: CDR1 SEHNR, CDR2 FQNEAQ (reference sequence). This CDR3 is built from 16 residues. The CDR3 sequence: CASSTTGVVYGNTIYF. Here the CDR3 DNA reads TGTGCCAGCAGCACCACAGGGGTCGTTTACGGAAACACCATATATTTT.

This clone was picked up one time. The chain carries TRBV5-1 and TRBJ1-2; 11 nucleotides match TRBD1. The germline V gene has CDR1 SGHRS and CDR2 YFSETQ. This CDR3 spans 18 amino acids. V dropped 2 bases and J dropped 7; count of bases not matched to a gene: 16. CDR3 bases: TGCGCCAGCAGCTTTGGGTCATCGATCGGACAGGGGGCGCTTGGCTACACCTTC. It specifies CASSFGSSIGQGALGYTF.

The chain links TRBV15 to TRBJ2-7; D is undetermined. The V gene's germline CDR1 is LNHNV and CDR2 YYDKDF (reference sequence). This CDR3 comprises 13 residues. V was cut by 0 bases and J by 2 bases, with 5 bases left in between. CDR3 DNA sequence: TGTGCCACCAGCAGAGATCCCACCTACGAGCAGTACTTC. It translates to CATSRDPTYEQYF.

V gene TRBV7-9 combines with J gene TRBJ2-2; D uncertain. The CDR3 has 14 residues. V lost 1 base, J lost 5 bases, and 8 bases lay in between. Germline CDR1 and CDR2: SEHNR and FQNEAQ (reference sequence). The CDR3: CASSLVGSTGELFF. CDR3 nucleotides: TGTGCCAGCAGCTTAGTGGGCAGTACCGGGGAGCTGTTTTTT.

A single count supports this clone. The CDR3 sequence is CASSSSRTGGNQPQHF. The CDR3 DNA reads as TGTGCCAGCAGTTCCTCCCGGACAGGGGGAAATCAGCCCCAGCATTTT. The chain is built from TRBV27 and TRBJ1-5; 10 positions agree with TRBD1. Germline lookup yields CDR1 MNHEY and CDR2 SMNVEV (reference sequence). CDR3 length equals 16 residues. The J segment lost 4 bases and the V segment lost 4 bases, leaving 7 bases of the junction unmatched.

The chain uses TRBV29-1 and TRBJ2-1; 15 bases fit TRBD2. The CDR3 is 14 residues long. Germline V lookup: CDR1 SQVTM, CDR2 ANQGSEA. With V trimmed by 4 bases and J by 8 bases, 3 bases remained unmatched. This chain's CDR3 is CSVAGTSGRYEQFF. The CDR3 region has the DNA TGCAGCGTTGCCGGGACTAGCGGGAGGTATGAGCAGTTCTTC.

The DNA for the CDR3 is TGCGCCAGCAGCTTGGCCCGCGGAGATAGCTCCTACAATGAGCAGTTCTTC. Translating it yields CASSLARGDSSYNEQFF. The J gene is TRBJ2-1, the V gene TRBV5-1; D is uncertain. Germline CDR1 is SGHRS and CDR2 is YFSETQ. V was shortened by 0 bases and J by 0 bases, with 13 bases between the two germline ends. The CDR3 length is 17 residues.

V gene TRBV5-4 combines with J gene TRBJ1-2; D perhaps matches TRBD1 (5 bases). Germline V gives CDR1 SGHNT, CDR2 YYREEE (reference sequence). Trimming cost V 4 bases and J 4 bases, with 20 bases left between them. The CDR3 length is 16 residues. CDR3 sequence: CASSPGDAKGLYGYTF. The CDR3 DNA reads TGTGCCAGCAGCCCGGGGGATGCAAAAGGGCTCTATGGCTACACCTTC. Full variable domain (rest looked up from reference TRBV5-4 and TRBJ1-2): ETGVTQSPTHLIKTRGQQVTLRCSSQSGHNTVSWYQQALGQGPQFIFQYYREEENGRGNFPPRFSGLQFPNYSSELNVNALELDDSALYLCASSPGDAKGLYGYTFGSGTRLTVV.

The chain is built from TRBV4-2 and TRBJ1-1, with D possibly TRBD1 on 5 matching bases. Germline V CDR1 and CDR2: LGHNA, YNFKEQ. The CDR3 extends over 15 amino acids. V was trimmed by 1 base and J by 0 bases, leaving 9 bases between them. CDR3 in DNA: TGTGCCAGCAGCCAAGGGGAGGGGATGAACACTGAAGCTTTCTTT. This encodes CASSQGEGMNTEAFF.

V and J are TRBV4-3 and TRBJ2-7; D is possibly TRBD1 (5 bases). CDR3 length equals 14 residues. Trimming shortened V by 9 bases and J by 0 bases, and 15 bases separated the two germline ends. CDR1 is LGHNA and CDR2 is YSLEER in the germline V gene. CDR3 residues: CASAVGAYSYEQYF. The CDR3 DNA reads TGCGCCAGTGCGGTAGGGGCCTACTCCTACGAGCAGTACTTC.

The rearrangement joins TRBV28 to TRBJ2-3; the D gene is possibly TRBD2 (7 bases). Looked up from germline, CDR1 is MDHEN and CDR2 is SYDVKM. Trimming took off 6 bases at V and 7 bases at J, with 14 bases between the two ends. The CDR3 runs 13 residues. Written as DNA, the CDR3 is TGTGCCAGCAGCGCAGGGAGGGGGTATACGCAGTATTTT. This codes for CASSAGRGYTQYF.